Each of the 4 T cell receptor beta chains below was sequenced from the same sample in a study of blood T cell repertoires in COVID-19. Here immunoSEQ multiplex PCR was the method, and the copy in TCRdb shows in-frame clones only, minus some. This sample has about 190,000 clones, with about 88% found just once. Source material: peripheral blood. These receptors were collected from a man in his thirties or forties with acute or convalescent COVID-19.

This chain connects TRBV28 to TRBJ2-7; D is unclear. Trimming pared 8 bases from V and 6 bases from J, leaving 14 bases between. The CDR3 length is 12 residues. Per germline, CDR1 MDHEN and CDR2 SYDVKM. CDR3 in amino acids: CASASGYGEQYF. The CDR3 coding sequence is TGTGCCAGCGCGTCAGGATATGGCGAGCAGTACTTC.

The rearrangement uses TRBV7-9 and TRBJ1-4; no definite D call. Germline V CDR1 and CDR2: SEHNR, FQNEAQ (reference sequence). The CDR3 extends over 14 amino acids. V lost 6 bases to trimming and J lost 3 bases, with 11 bases between them. The CDR3 reads CASRSRSANEKLFF. CDR3 nucleotides: TGTGCCAGCAGAAGTCGGTCCGCTAATGAAAAACTGTTTTTT.

The rearrangement joins TRBV11-2 to TRBJ2-3; D possibly corresponds to TRBD2 (6 bases). Trimming removed 5 bases at V and 4 bases at J, with 13 bases between. Germline lookup yields CDR1 SGHAT and CDR2 FQNNGV. The CDR3 covers 14 residues. Here the CDR3 DNA reads TGTGCCAGCAGCACCCGACTAGTCTCAGATACGCAGTATTTT. It translates to CASSTRLVSDTQYF.

This chain links TRBV18 with TRBJ1-6; TRBD1 agrees at 9 bases. There are 16 residues in the CDR3. Germline CDR1 reads KGHSH; CDR2 reads LQKENI. V trimming: 6 bases; J trimming: 6 bases; junction bases outside the gene matches: 9. The chain's CDR3 is CASSPGQGSTNSPLHF. CDR3 in DNA: TGTGCCAGCTCTCCCGGACAGGGGAGCACTAATTCACCCCTCCACTTT.